This T cell receptor (beta chain) was recovered during a study of T cells in Graves' hyperthyroidism and ophthalmopathy. Amplification of TCR beta CDR3 regions used RNA as the template. HTBI primers were employed in a first-round RT-PCR of the TCR CDR3. One entry per CDR3 protein results from TCRdb running MiXCR on the multiplex PCR reads. The data contain hundreds of thousands of distinct CDR3 sequences, around 20% of them singletons. Ophthalmopathy patients had Clinical Activity Score at least 3, NOSPECS grade at least 4, duration under 3 months. Exclusion of a patient resulted from uncontrolled infection, other autoimmune disease, pregnancy or lactation. Study-level results: The authors' 13 V-J model separated ophthalmopathy from stable hyperthyroidism. Most thyroid clonotypes that were expanded above 0.001 also turned up in blood.

This clonotype was seen a few times. Antigen unknown. Germline trimming cut 6 bases from V and 0 bases from J; bases unmatched to any gene: 5. The CDR3 spans 16 residues. Germline lookup yields CDR1 MNHNS and CDR2 SASEGT. Sequenced: blood. The sequence came from a young man with Graves' ophthalmopathy. The gene calls are TRBV6-1 and TRBJ2-3; TRBD2 aligns across 11 bases. CDR3 DNA: TGTGCCAGCAGGTCACTAGCGGGAGTTAGCACAGATACGCAGTATTTT. The encoded protein is CASRSLAGVSTDTQYF.